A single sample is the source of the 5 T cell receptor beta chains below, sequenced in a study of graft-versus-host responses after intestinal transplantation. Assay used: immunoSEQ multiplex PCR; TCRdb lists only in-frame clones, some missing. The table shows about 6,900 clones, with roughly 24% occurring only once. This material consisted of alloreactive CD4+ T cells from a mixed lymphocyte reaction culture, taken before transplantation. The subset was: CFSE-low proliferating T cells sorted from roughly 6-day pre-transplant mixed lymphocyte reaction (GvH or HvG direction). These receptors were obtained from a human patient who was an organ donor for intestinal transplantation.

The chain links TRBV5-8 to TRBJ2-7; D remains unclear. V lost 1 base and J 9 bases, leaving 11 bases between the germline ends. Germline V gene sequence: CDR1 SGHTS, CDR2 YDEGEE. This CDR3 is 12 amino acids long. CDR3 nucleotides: TGTGCCAGCAGCTTGCCTTGGGTGCGGCAGTACTTC. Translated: CASSLPWVRQYF.

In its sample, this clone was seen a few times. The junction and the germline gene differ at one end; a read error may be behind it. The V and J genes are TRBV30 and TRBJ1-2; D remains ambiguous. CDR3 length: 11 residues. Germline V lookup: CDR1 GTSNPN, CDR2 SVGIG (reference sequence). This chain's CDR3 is CALSVALIPFF. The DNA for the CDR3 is TGTGCCTTGAGTGTAGCCCTTATCCCTTTCTTC.

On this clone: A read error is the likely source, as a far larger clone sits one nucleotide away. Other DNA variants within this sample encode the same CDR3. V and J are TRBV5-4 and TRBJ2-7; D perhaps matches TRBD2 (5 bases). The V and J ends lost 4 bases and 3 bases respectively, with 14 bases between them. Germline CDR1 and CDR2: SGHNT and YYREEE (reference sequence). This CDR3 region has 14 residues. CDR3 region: CASSQEPTSYEQYF. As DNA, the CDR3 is TGTGCCAGCAGCCAAGAACCAACTAGCTACGAGCAGTACTTC.

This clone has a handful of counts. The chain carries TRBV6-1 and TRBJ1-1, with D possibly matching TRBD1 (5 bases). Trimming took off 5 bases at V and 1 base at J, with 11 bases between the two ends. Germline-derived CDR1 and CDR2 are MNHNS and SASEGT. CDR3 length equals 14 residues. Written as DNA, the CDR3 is TGTGCCAGCAGTAAGGGACTGTGGAACACTGAAGCTTTCTTT. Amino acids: CASSKGLWNTEAFF.

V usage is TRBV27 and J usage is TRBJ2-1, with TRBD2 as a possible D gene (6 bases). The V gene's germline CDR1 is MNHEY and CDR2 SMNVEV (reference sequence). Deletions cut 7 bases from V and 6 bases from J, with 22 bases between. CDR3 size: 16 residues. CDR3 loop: CASKLRGTPFFNEQFF. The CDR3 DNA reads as TGTGCCAGCAAACTCCGCGGGACTCCATTTTTCAATGAGCAGTTCTTC.